This entry is about one T cell receptor (beta chain). TCRdb re-analysed the RT-PCR reads in MiXCR, keeping a single row per CDR3 protein. Among about 780,000 distinct CDR3 sequences listed, less than 20% were seen once. This entry comes from a study of response to subunit inactivated influenza vaccine. V shed 4 bases, J shed 7 bases, and the junction held 11 bases outside the gene matches. Germline lookup yields CDR1 SGHTA and CDR2 FQGNSA. The CDR3 extends over 16 amino acids. Sample: PBMCs from blood, taken 4 to 6 days after vaccination. The clonotype was recovered from a man aged 50 or older who received an inactivated influenza vaccine. The V gene is TRBV7-2, the J gene TRBJ2-1; TRBD1 aligns across 9 bases. The CDR3 sequence is CASSWDRAPRGNEQFF. For the CDR3, the DNA is TGTGCCAGCAGCTGGGACAGGGCCCCACGAGGAAATGAGCAGTTCTTC.